The rows below give T cell receptor beta chains drawn from one sample of a study of blood T cell repertoires in COVID-19. The data were produced by immunoSEQ multiplex PCR, yet TCRdb's version contains in-frame clones alone and is incomplete. The sample yields 130,000 to 150,000 clones, around 76% seen once. The source material was peripheral blood. The receptors come from a man in his sixties with acute or convalescent COVID-19. Both conserved end residues are part of each CDR3. Fields, in order: J gene, V gene, D gene, CDR3 length, clone size, CDR3 protein, CDR3 DNA. The D gene is left open where the match is weak. The size of a clone is reported for some rows only, either as once, few or many, or as a class for expanded clones.

j_call: TRBJ2-3
v_call: TRBV27
d_call: TRBD2
cdr3_length: 14
clone_size: .
cdr3_aa: CASRASGSTDTQYF
cdr3_nt: TGTGCCAGCCGAGCTAGCGGGAGCACAGATACGCAGTATTTT

j_call: TRBJ1-5
v_call: TRBV7-2
d_call: TRBD1
cdr3_length: 15
clone_size: .
cdr3_aa: CASSWGTGGRQPQHF
cdr3_nt: TGTGCCAGCAGCTGGGGGACAGGGGGTAGACAGCCCCAGCATTTT

j_call: TRBJ2-7
v_call: TRBV11-2
d_call: TRBD2
cdr3_length: 15
clone_size: once
cdr3_aa: CASSLEAGPSYEQYF
cdr3_nt: TGTGCCAGCAGCTTAGAAGCGGGACCCTCCTACGAGCAGTACTTC

j_call: TRBJ2-7
v_call: TRBV20-1
d_call: TRBD2
cdr3_length: 16
clone_size: .
cdr3_aa: CSASELAGAKSYEQYF
cdr3_nt: TGCAGTGCTAGTGAACTAGCGGGAGCAAAATCCTACGAGCAGTACTTC

j_call: TRBJ2-3
v_call: TRBV14
d_call: TRBD2
cdr3_length: 16
clone_size: .
cdr3_aa: CASSLLAGGSTDTQYF
cdr3_nt: TGTGCCAGCAGCCTCCTAGCGGGAGGGAGCACAGATACGCAGTATTTT

j_call: TRBJ2-4
v_call: TRBV6-1
d_call: .
cdr3_length: 16
clone_size: .
cdr3_aa: CASSVTGGVAKNIQYF
cdr3_nt: TGTGCCAGCAGTGTAACAGGGGGGGTAGCCAAAAACATTCAGTACTTC

j_call: TRBJ1-6
v_call: TRBV7-9
d_call: TRBD1
cdr3_length: 15
clone_size: .
cdr3_aa: CASSWTGGYNSPLHF
cdr3_nt: TGTGCCAGCAGTTGGACAGGGGGGTATAATTCACCCCTCCACTTT

j_call: TRBJ2-5
v_call: TRBV7-8
d_call: TRBD2
cdr3_length: 16
clone_size: once
cdr3_aa: CASSLEGAGVRETQYF
cdr3_nt: TGTGCCAGCAGCTTAGAAGGGGCGGGAGTCCGCGAGACCCAGTACTTC

j_call: TRBJ2-3
v_call: TRBV19
d_call: TRBD2
cdr3_length: 15
clone_size: .
cdr3_aa: CASSIGSGNTDTQYF
cdr3_nt: TGTGCCAGTAGTATTGGTAGCGGGAACACAGATACGCAGTATTTT

j_call: TRBJ2-2
v_call: TRBV5-4
d_call: TRBD1
cdr3_length: 17
clone_size: once
cdr3_aa: CASSSQLGQGSAGELFF
cdr3_nt: TGTGCCAGCAGTTCACAGTTAGGACAGGGATCGGCCGGGGAGCTGTTTTTT

j_call: TRBJ2-5
v_call: TRBV6-1
d_call: TRBD2
cdr3_length: 15
clone_size: .
cdr3_aa: CASSERAGGRETQYF
cdr3_nt: TGTGCCAGCAGTGAGAGAGCGGGAGGGCGGGAGACCCAGTACTTC

j_call: TRBJ2-1
v_call: TRBV15
d_call: .
cdr3_length: 16
clone_size: .
cdr3_aa: CATTKMGPSSYNEQFF
cdr3_nt: TGTGCCACCACCAAGATGGGTCCTAGCTCCTACAATGAGCAGTTCTTC

j_call: TRBJ2-5
v_call: TRBV11-2
d_call: TRBD2
cdr3_length: 15
clone_size: .
cdr3_aa: CASSSIAGGRETQYF
cdr3_nt: TGTGCCAGCAGCTCAATAGCGGGGGGGCGGGAGACCCAGTACTTC

j_call: TRBJ2-2
v_call: TRBV19
d_call: TRBD1
cdr3_length: 15
clone_size: .
cdr3_aa: CASSIGDRVTGELFF
cdr3_nt: TGTGCCAGTAGTATAGGGGACAGGGTAACCGGGGAGCTGTTTTTT

j_call: TRBJ2-7
v_call: TRBV19
d_call: TRBD2
cdr3_length: 17
clone_size: .
cdr3_aa: CASSISGLAGGTYEQYF
cdr3_nt: TGTGCCAGTAGTATCTCGGGACTAGCGGGAGGCACCTACGAGCAGTACTTC